This T cell receptor (beta chain) came from a study of blood T cell repertoires in COVID-19 (dated by TCRdb to about 2020). Regarding the research as a whole: The collaborator samples originated in the United States, Italy and Spain and spanned the acute and convalescent phases of COVID-19. The prospective study material was composed of cDNA or gDNA derived from T cells, B-cell-depleted T cells, or PBMCs. Subjects who had been exposed to COVID-19, were actively infected with it, or had recovered from it provided the deeply sampled blood TCRbeta repertoires that made up the dataset. A freely available public database, intended as a resource for researchers studying the immune response to SARS-CoV-2, is where the repertoires were released. The samples were drawn from two sources: the first 160 participants of the ongoing ImmuneRACE study, and approximately 1,300 subjects contributed by 6 global collaborators. A de-identified subject ID, COVID-19 status, age in years and sex were almost always included in the sample metadata. Where available, HLA class I and class II types were obtained from metadata supplied by the sample provider rather than from assay-based typing.

V was cut back by 1 base and J by 1 base, leaving a gap of 17 bases between them. CDR1 is given as SQVTM and CDR2 as ANQGSEA, both from the germline V gene. The CDR3 sequence holds 17 residues, the cysteine and phenylalanine included. Only CDR3 DNA is held: 51 bases, read in frame from base 1. At one collaborating source in Seattle, patients were enrolled during active infection and were followed longitudinally through the course of disease. The collaborating institutions used their own protocols to collect whole blood in K2EDTA tubes. Collaborator samples were shipped for TCRbeta analysis as frozen whole blood, isolated PBMCs, or DNA extracted from either sample type. TCRbeta CDR3 regions were amplified from genomic DNA using the immunoSEQ Assay, a bias-controlled multiplex PCR. The study's own analysis went as follows. Within the assay, amplification of reference gene primers was used to estimate how many nucleated cells each sample contained. To quantify the absolute abundance of each unique TCRbeta CDR3 rearrangement, sequence reads were collapsed and filtered. For each sample, productive Simpson clonality was calculated as the square root of Simpson's diversity index across productive rearrangements. Entries here come from immuneACCESS through TCRdb and include only in-frame sequences with V and J called. Some clones fail to appear in such tables; in the studies checked, an unresolved V gene covers under half of the shortfall, and the cause of the remainder is unknown. Clonal size and the V and J genes are those of that table, whereas D and trimming came from the DNA. In all, the sample holds 55,000 or so clones, and about nine tenths of those were seen once. Together, the top ten hold around 3.4% of the sample.

Points on this clone: Its antigen is not yet known. No base qualities exist here, and no much larger clone lies one base off it.

General findings and caveats noted by the study authors: Clinical and demographic metadata were provided uncurated, with the amount varying by source and participant.

The rearrangement joined TRBV29-1 to TRBJ2-1, with TRBD1 perhaps the D gene, on 6 matching bases. The sample comprised peripheral blood. The clonotype was recovered from a middle-aged man with COVID-19, enrolled during active disease. The DNA is TGCAGCGTTGAAGGGTGGGGGCCCGACTATTCCTACAATGAGCAGTTCTTC. It encodes CSVEGWGPDYSYNEQFF.